The rows below give T cell receptor beta chains drawn from one sample of a study of identical twins. TCRdb reprocessed the 5' RACE reads with MiXCR, giving one entry per CDR3 protein. The sample has about 700,000 distinct CDR3 sequences; around 8.6% are singletons. The data were also submitted as part of a second study, on yellow fever vaccine responses in identical twins.

Sequencing was performed on PBMCs. These receptors all stem from a woman aged 18-35 years in good health. CDR3s include the opening cysteine and the closing phenylalanine or tryptophan. The D gene is left open where the match is weak. Only some rows state a clone size, as once, few, many or a class for expanded clones.

j_call | clone_size | cdr3_length | d_call | v_call | cdr3_nt | cdr3_aa
TRBJ2-3 | few | 16 | NA | TRBV6-2/TRBV6-3 | TGTGCCAGCAGGTTCCGGGGACTCCTCCGCACAGATACGCAGTATTTT | CASRFRGLLRTDTQYF
TRBJ2-3 | many | 16 | TRBD1 | TRBV3-1 | TGTGCCAGCAGCCACCCGGGGACAGCGGGCACAGATACGCAGTATTTT | CASSHPGTAGTDTQYF
TRBJ2-1 | NA | 15 | TRBD2 | TRBV15 | TGTGCCACCAGCAGAGATCTACTAGCGGATAATGAGCAGTTCTTC | CATSRDLLADNEQFF
TRBJ2-7 | many | 13 | NA | TRBV29-1 | TGCAGCGTTGAAGATGGGGGGAGTTACGAGCAGTACTTC | CSVEDGGSYEQYF
TRBJ2-1 | many | 16 | TRBD2 | TRBV4-2 | TGTGCCAGCAGCCAAGAGGGACTAGCGGATTACAATGAGCAGTTCTTC | CASSQEGLADYNEQFF
TRBJ2-1 | NA | 20 | TRBD2 | TRBV5-1 | TGCGCCAGCAGCTCATGGGGACTAGCGGCCGAATACCCTGAGAACAATGAGCAGTTCTTC | CASSSWGLAAEYPENNEQFF
TRBJ1-1 | many | 17 | NA | TRBV5-6 | TGTGCCAGCAGCCCGGTAGGCAGGGTGAGGATGAACACTGAAGCTTTCTTT | CASSPVGRVRMNTEAFF
TRBJ2-7 | few | 16 | NA | TRBV27 | TGTGCCAGCAGTTTCATTTCAGGGAAGGAATCCTACGAGCAGTACTTC | CASSFISGKESYEQYF
TRBJ2-5 | many | 15 | TRBD1 | TRBV5-1 | TGCGCCAGCAGGGACACCGGACAGGTCCAAGAGACCCAGTACTTC | CASRDTGQVQETQYF
TRBJ2-3 | many | 8 | NA | TRBV29-1 | TGCAGCGGTGATACGCAGTATTTT | CSGDTQYF
TRBJ1-1 | many | 13 | NA | TRBV5-1 | TGCGCCAGCAGCTTGGAGGAGAACACTGAAGCTTTCTTT | CASSLEENTEAFF
TRBJ2-5 | NA | 14 | NA | TRBV28 | TGTGCCAGCAGTTTAGGGTCTCGGAGGGAGACCCAGTACTTC | CASSLGSRRETQYF
TRBJ2-7 | NA | 14 | NA | TRBV18 | TGTGCCAGCTCACTTAATACGGGGCCCGACGAGCAGTACTTC | CASSLNTGPDEQYF
TRBJ2-5 | few | 13 | NA | TRBV12-3/TRBV12-4 | TGTGCCCAACCCAGGCAGGCGGAGGAGACCCAGTACTTC | CAQPRQAEETQYF
TRBJ2-7 | few | 15 | TRBD2 | TRBV5-1 | TGCGCCAGCAGCTTTATGACTAGCGGGGACTACGAGCAGTACTTC | CASSFMTSGDYEQYF
TRBJ2-5 | few | 17 | NA | TRBV6-1 | TGTGCCAGCAGCAGAACCCGCCGGGGTTTTGGCCAAGAGACCCAGTACTTC | CASSRTRRGFGQETQYF
TRBJ2-3 | NA | 17 | TRBD2 | TRBV5-1 | TGCGCCAGCAGCTTGTACTGGACTAGCTCCCCCACAGATACGCAGTATTTT | CASSLYWTSSPTDTQYF
TRBJ2-1 | NA | 14 | TRBD2 | TRBV20-1 | TGCAGTGCAACCGGGACTAGCGGGAGAAATGAGCAGTTCTTC | CSATGTSGRNEQFF
TRBJ2-2 | many | 17 | TRBD1 | TRBV7-9 | TGTGCCAGCAGCTCGAAACTGGGGACAGCGAACACCGGGGAGCTGTTTTTT | CASSSKLGTANTGELFF
TRBJ2-1 | few | 16 | NA | TRBV4-3 | TGCGCCAGCAGCCAAGATGGGGTCGGCTCCTACAATGAGCAGTTCTTC | CASSQDGVGSYNEQFF
TRBJ1-5 | many | 13 | NA | TRBV7-8 | TGTGCCAGCAGCTCCCAGTTTCGGGAGCCCCAGCATTTT | CASSSQFREPQHF
TRBJ2-2 | NA | 11 | NA | TRBV3-1 | TGTGCCAGCAGCCAAGTAACGGAGCTGTTTTTT | CASSQVTELFF
TRBJ2-7 | NA | 15 | TRBD1 | TRBV6-1 | TGTGCCAGCAGGGCCCGGGACAGGGGGCCTGGCGAGCAGTACTTC | CASRARDRGPGEQYF
TRBJ2-5 | NA | 16 | NA | TRBV29-1 | TGCAGCGTTGGTGGGGGGCAGGGGGGCGTATTGGAGACCCAGTACTTC | CSVGGGQGGVLETQYF
TRBJ2-7 | NA | 14 | NA | TRBV2 | TGTGCCAGTTCCGTATCCAGGGTCACGAACGAGCAGTACTTC | CASSVSRVTNEQYF